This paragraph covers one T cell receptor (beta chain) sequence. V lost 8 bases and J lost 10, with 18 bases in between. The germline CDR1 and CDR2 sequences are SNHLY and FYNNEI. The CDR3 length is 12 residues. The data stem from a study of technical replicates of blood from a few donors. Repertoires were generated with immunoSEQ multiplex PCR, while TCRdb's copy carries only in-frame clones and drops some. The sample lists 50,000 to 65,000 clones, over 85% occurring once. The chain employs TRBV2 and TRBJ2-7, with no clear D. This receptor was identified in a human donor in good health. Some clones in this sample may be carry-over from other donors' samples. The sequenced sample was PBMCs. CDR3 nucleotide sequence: TGTGCCAGCCGTAGAGAGAGCCTCATCCAGTACTTC. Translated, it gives CASRRESLIQYF.